This T cell receptor beta chain was found in a study of blood T cell repertoires in COVID-19. The CDR3 totals 15 residues. V shed 5 bases and J 7 bases; nucleotides not matched to a gene: 12. In germline, CDR1 is MNHNY, CDR2 SVGAGI (reference sequence). The assay was immunoSEQ multiplex PCR, and TCRdb's table has in-frame clones only and misses some. The sample records tens of thousands of clones, approximately 90% being singletons. The rearrangement links TRBV6-6 to TRBJ1-1, with TRBD1 identical over 8 bases. This TCR was sampled from an elderly woman with acute or convalescent COVID-19. Sequencing was performed on peripheral blood. The CDR3 region has the DNA TGTGCCAGCAGTGCCCGACAGGGGCCGGTCGGTGAAGCTTTCTTT. Its translation: CASSARQGPVGEAFF.